The rows below give T cell receptor beta chains drawn from one sample of a study of CD8+ T cells in alopecia areata. TCRdb's table, derived via immunoSEQ multiplex PCR, lists solely in-frame clones and lacks some. There are a few hundred thousand clones in the sample; 67% occur only once, and around 1.2% lies in the top ten. This sample comprised CD4+ T cells sorted from blood, obtained at week 0. The receptors shown here come from a human donor with alopecia areata. CDR3s include the opening cysteine and the closing phenylalanine or tryptophan. D genes are given only for firm matches. Size values are once, few and many counts, or a class for expanded clones, and some rows have none.

d_call: -
clone_size: -
v_call: TRBV29-1
j_call: TRBJ1-1
cdr3_aa: CSVDTVNTEAFF
cdr3_nt: TGCAGCGTTGATACAGTGAACACTGAAGCTTTCTTT

d_call: TRBD1
clone_size: -
v_call: TRBV5-1
j_call: TRBJ1-2
cdr3_aa: CASSLGGQDYGYTF
cdr3_nt: TGCGCCAGCAGCTTGGGGGGACAGGACTATGGCTACACCTTC

d_call: -
clone_size: -
v_call: TRBV25-1
j_call: TRBJ1-1
cdr3_aa: CASSGVGGNTEAFF
cdr3_nt: TGTGCCAGCAGTGGAGTTGGGGGGAACACTGAAGCTTTCTTT

d_call: -
clone_size: -
v_call: TRBV30
j_call: TRBJ1-5
cdr3_aa: CAWSAQMSNQPQHF
cdr3_nt: TGTGCCTGGAGTGCTCAGATGAGCAATCAGCCCCAGCATTTT

d_call: -
clone_size: -
v_call: TRBV5-6
j_call: TRBJ2-7
cdr3_aa: CASSLGRRSYEQYF
cdr3_nt: TGTGCCAGCAGCTTGGGTAGGAGATCCTACGAGCAGTACTTC

d_call: TRBD2
clone_size: few
v_call: TRBV29-1
j_call: TRBJ2-1
cdr3_aa: CSSGLAGGNYNEQFF
cdr3_nt: TGCAGTTCAGGACTAGCGGGGGGGAACTACAATGAGCAGTTCTTC

d_call: -
clone_size: -
v_call: TRBV27
j_call: TRBJ1-2
cdr3_aa: CASSEDSNYGYTF
cdr3_nt: TGTGCCAGCAGTGAAGACTCTAACTATGGCTACACCTTC

d_call: -
clone_size: once
v_call: TRBV30
j_call: TRBJ1-1
cdr3_aa: CACTRSGNTEAFF
cdr3_nt: TGTGCCTGCACGCGGTCGGGGAACACTGAAGCTTTCTTT

d_call: -
clone_size: -
v_call: TRBV4-3
j_call: TRBJ2-3
cdr3_aa: CASSQDLAEREYF
cdr3_nt: TGCGCCAGCAGCCAAGATCTGGCGGAAAGGGAATATTTT

d_call: TRBD1
clone_size: -
v_call: TRBV9
j_call: TRBJ1-1
cdr3_aa: CASSVGDRVLTEAFF
cdr3_nt: TGTGCCAGCAGCGTGGGGGACAGGGTTTTAACTGAAGCTTTCTTT

d_call: TRBD1
clone_size: -
v_call: TRBV11-2
j_call: TRBJ2-5
cdr3_aa: CASSNQPGQQETQYF
cdr3_nt: TGTGCCAGCAGCAACCAACCGGGACAGCAAGAGACCCAGTACTTC

d_call: -
clone_size: -
v_call: TRBV25-1
j_call: TRBJ1-2
cdr3_aa: CASSRGGGYTF
cdr3_nt: TGTGCCAGCAGTAGAGGGGGTGGCTACACCTTC

d_call: -
clone_size: -
v_call: TRBV4-1
j_call: TRBJ1-2
cdr3_aa: CASSQVPQGGVDGYTF
cdr3_nt: TGCGCCAGCAGCCAAGTCCCGCAGGGAGGGGTTGATGGCTACACCTTC

d_call: -
clone_size: few
v_call: TRBV4-2
j_call: TRBJ2-3
cdr3_aa: CASSQAGTSTDTQYF
cdr3_nt: TGTGCCAGCAGCCAAGCGGGCACCAGCACAGATACGCAGTATTTT

d_call: TRBD2
clone_size: once
v_call: TRBV6-5
j_call: TRBJ2-1
cdr3_aa: CASRPSGGVYNEQFF
cdr3_nt: TGTGCCAGCAGGCCCAGCGGGGGCGTCTACAATGAGCAGTTCTTC

d_call: TRBD1
clone_size: -
v_call: TRBV29-1
j_call: TRBJ2-3
cdr3_aa: CSVGGQGASTDTQYF
cdr3_nt: TGCAGCGTTGGAGGACAGGGGGCTAGTACAGATACGCAGTATTTT

d_call: -
clone_size: -
v_call: TRBV9
j_call: TRBJ1-5
cdr3_aa: CASSGDLADQPQHF
cdr3_nt: TGTGCCAGCAGCGGCGACTTGGCGGATCAGCCCCAGCATTTT

d_call: -
clone_size: once
v_call: TRBV30
j_call: TRBJ1-2
cdr3_aa: CAWTPTPIGYGYTF
cdr3_nt: TGTGCCTGGACGCCCACGCCTATCGGCTATGGCTACACCTTC

d_call: TRBD1
clone_size: -
v_call: TRBV2
j_call: TRBJ2-5
cdr3_aa: CASRRQGATQETQYF
cdr3_nt: TGTGCCAGCAGACGACAGGGGGCGACCCAAGAGACCCAGTACTTC

d_call: -
clone_size: few
v_call: TRBV29-1
j_call: TRBJ2-1
cdr3_aa: CSIASLRGANEQFF
cdr3_nt: TGCAGCATTGCCAGTTTAAGAGGTGCCAATGAGCAGTTCTTC

d_call: -
clone_size: -
v_call: TRBV11-2
j_call: TRBJ2-5
cdr3_aa: CASSSGTPQETQYF
cdr3_nt: TGTGCCAGCAGTTCCGGGACACCCCAAGAGACCCAGTACTTC

d_call: -
clone_size: -
v_call: TRBV11-2
j_call: TRBJ2-3
cdr3_aa: CASRWTPDTQYF
cdr3_nt: TGTGCCAGCAGATGGACTCCCGATACGCAGTATTTT

d_call: -
clone_size: -
v_call: TRBV30
j_call: TRBJ1-4
cdr3_aa: CAWSVLGPTNEKLFF
cdr3_nt: TGTGCCTGGAGTGTACTAGGGCCAACTAATGAAAAACTGTTTTTT

d_call: TRBD1
clone_size: few
v_call: TRBV27
j_call: TRBJ1-2
cdr3_aa: CASSLSPGTGLSYGYTF
cdr3_nt: TGTGCCAGCAGTTTATCCCCAGGGACAGGACTTTCGTATGGCTACACCTTC

d_call: TRBD2
clone_size: -
v_call: TRBV9
j_call: TRBJ2-5
cdr3_aa: CASSVDRGGQETQYF
cdr3_nt: TGTGCCAGCAGCGTAGATCGGGGGGGCCAAGAGACCCAGTACTTC

d_call: TRBD2
clone_size: -
v_call: TRBV10-3
j_call: TRBJ2-3
cdr3_aa: CAAGTSGGPSTDTQYF
cdr3_nt: TGTGCCGCCGGGACTAGCGGGGGGCCTAGCACAGATACGCAGTATTTT

d_call: -
clone_size: -
v_call: TRBV18
j_call: TRBJ2-7
cdr3_aa: CASSPPGTKEQYF
cdr3_nt: TGTGCCAGCTCACCACCCGGGACAAAAGAGCAGTACTTC

d_call: -
clone_size: few
v_call: TRBV2
j_call: TRBJ1-1
cdr3_aa: CASSDIAQKAFF
cdr3_nt: TGTGCCAGCAGTGATATTGCGCAGAAAGCTTTCTTT

d_call: -
clone_size: -
v_call: TRBV11-2
j_call: TRBJ1-1
cdr3_aa: CASSLSVGPRAEAFF
cdr3_nt: TGTGCCAGCAGCTTGTCGGTAGGCCCAAGAGCTGAAGCTTTCTTT

d_call: -
clone_size: few
v_call: TRBV2
j_call: TRBJ1-5
cdr3_aa: CASREYRDIGQSQHF
cdr3_nt: TGTGCCAGCAGGGAATACCGGGACATAGGACAGTCCCAGCATTTT

d_call: -
clone_size: once
v_call: TRBV7-2
j_call: TRBJ2-1
cdr3_aa: CAIPPVGGTYNEQFF
cdr3_nt: TGTGCCATACCACCAGTCGGCGGAACTTACAATGAGCAGTTCTTC

d_call: TRBD1
clone_size: -
v_call: TRBV7-6
j_call: TRBJ2-3
cdr3_aa: CASSPGQGLGTNTQYF
cdr3_nt: TGTGCCAGCAGCCCGGGACAGGGGTTGGGCACAAATACGCAGTATTTT

d_call: -
clone_size: -
v_call: TRBV2
j_call: TRBJ2-7
cdr3_aa: CASRYSIGQSYEQYF
cdr3_nt: TGTGCCAGCAGATACTCGATAGGGCAGTCCTACGAGCAGTACTTC

d_call: -
clone_size: -
v_call: TRBV30
j_call: TRBJ1-2
cdr3_aa: CLLGRGYGYTF
cdr3_nt: TGTCTGTTGGGGCGCGGATATGGCTACACCTTC

d_call: -
clone_size: -
v_call: TRBV6-6
j_call: TRBJ2-7
cdr3_aa: CATRTRYYEQYF
cdr3_nt: TGTGCCACCCGGACACGATACTACGAGCAGTACTTC

d_call: -
clone_size: few
v_call: TRBV5-6
j_call: TRBJ2-6
cdr3_aa: CASSSQVSSGANVLTF
cdr3_nt: TGTGCCAGCAGCTCCCAGGTTTCCTCTGGGGCCAACGTCCTGACTTTC

d_call: -
clone_size: -
v_call: TRBV29-1
j_call: TRBJ2-5
cdr3_aa: CSVEAPAGDGTQYF
cdr3_nt: TGCAGCGTTGAAGCTCCGGCAGGGGACGGGACCCAGTACTTC

d_call: -
clone_size: -
v_call: TRBV5-1
j_call: TRBJ2-5
cdr3_aa: CASSLVQGLGETQYF
cdr3_nt: TGCGCCAGCAGCTTGGTGCAGGGGCTGGGGGAGACCCAGTACTTC

d_call: -
clone_size: -
v_call: TRBV30
j_call: TRBJ2-7
cdr3_aa: CAWVQPGVREQYF
cdr3_nt: TGTGCCTGGGTCCAACCAGGGGTACGCGAGCAGTACTTC

d_call: TRBD1
clone_size: few
v_call: TRBV7-9
j_call: TRBJ1-6
cdr3_aa: CASSSQGNSPLHF
cdr3_nt: TGTGCCAGCAGCTCACAGGGGAATTCACCCCTCCACTTT

d_call: TRBD1
clone_size: -
v_call: TRBV6-6
j_call: TRBJ2-5
cdr3_aa: CASSYGTEETQYF
cdr3_nt: TGTGCCAGCAGTTACGGGACAGAAGAGACCCAGTACTTC

d_call: TRBD1
clone_size: -
v_call: TRBV2
j_call: TRBJ1-6
cdr3_aa: CATKWDSYNSPLHF
cdr3_nt: TGTGCCACCAAGTGGGACAGTTATAATTCACCCCTCCACTTT

d_call: TRBD2
clone_size: -
v_call: TRBV2
j_call: TRBJ2-3
cdr3_aa: CASSPQRGGTDTQYF
cdr3_nt: TGTGCCAGCAGCCCCCAGCGGGGGGGCACAGATACGCAGTATTTT

d_call: -
clone_size: -
v_call: TRBV2
j_call: TRBJ2-5
cdr3_aa: CASSEEETQYF
cdr3_nt: TGTGCCAGCAGTGAAGAGGAGACCCAGTACTTC

d_call: -
clone_size: once
v_call: TRBV2
j_call: TRBJ2-3
cdr3_aa: CASGAGPPTDTQYF
cdr3_nt: TGTGCCAGCGGAGCAGGGCCGCCCACAGATACGCAGTATTTT

d_call: -
clone_size: -
v_call: TRBV7-3
j_call: TRBJ1-6
cdr3_aa: CASSSLGGANSPLHF
cdr3_nt: TGTGCCAGCAGCTCCCTCGGAGGGGCTAATTCACCCCTCCACTTT

d_call: -
clone_size: -
v_call: TRBV11-2
j_call: TRBJ1-5
cdr3_aa: CASSPGLQYNQPQHF
cdr3_nt: TGTGCCAGCAGCCCTGGGTTGCAGTACAATCAGCCCCAGCATTTT

d_call: -
clone_size: -
v_call: TRBV5-1
j_call: TRBJ2-7
cdr3_aa: CASSFPLGGSYEQYF
cdr3_nt: TGCGCCAGCAGCTTCCCTCTCGGGGGCTCCTACGAGCAGTACTTC

d_call: TRBD1
clone_size: -
v_call: TRBV15
j_call: TRBJ2-6
cdr3_aa: CATSSAGTGHLSGANVLTF
cdr3_nt: TGTGCCACCAGCAGTGCCGGGACAGGGCATCTTTCTGGGGCCAACGTCCTGACTTTC

d_call: TRBD1
clone_size: -
v_call: TRBV29-1
j_call: TRBJ1-5
cdr3_aa: CSVEDSPGTGNQPQHF
cdr3_nt: TGCAGCGTTGAAGATAGCCCAGGGACAGGCAATCAGCCCCAGCATTTT

d_call: TRBD1
clone_size: -
v_call: TRBV7-2
j_call: TRBJ2-7
cdr3_aa: CASTRDRASYEQYF
cdr3_nt: TGTGCCAGCACCCGGGACAGGGCCTCCTACGAGCAGTACTTC

d_call: TRBD1
clone_size: -
v_call: TRBV7-2
j_call: TRBJ2-1
cdr3_aa: CASSTMTGTGLYNEQFF
cdr3_nt: TGTGCCAGCAGCACCATGACCGGGACAGGACTCTACAATGAGCAGTTCTTC

d_call: -
clone_size: few
v_call: TRBV29-1
j_call: TRBJ2-6
cdr3_aa: CSVSTTGANVLTF
cdr3_nt: TGCAGCGTATCCACAACTGGGGCCAACGTCCTGACTTTC

d_call: -
clone_size: -
v_call: TRBV19
j_call: TRBJ1-5
cdr3_aa: CASSRDRVQPQHF
cdr3_nt: TGTGCCAGTAGTCGTGACCGCGTTCAGCCCCAGCATTTT

d_call: TRBD2
clone_size: -
v_call: TRBV5-1
j_call: TRBJ2-3
cdr3_aa: CASSLGTSGPLDTQYF
cdr3_nt: TGCGCCAGCAGCTTGGGGACTAGCGGTCCGTTGGATACGCAGTATTTT

d_call: TRBD2
clone_size: -
v_call: TRBV6-5
j_call: TRBJ2-7
cdr3_aa: CASSRTSGGLHEQYF
cdr3_nt: TGTGCCAGCAGCCGGACTAGCGGGGGTCTCCACGAGCAGTACTTC

d_call: -
clone_size: -
v_call: TRBV6-5
j_call: TRBJ2-4
cdr3_aa: CASSRVGIQYF
cdr3_nt: TGTGCCAGCAGTCGAGTGGGCATTCAGTACTTC

d_call: -
clone_size: -
v_call: TRBV7-8
j_call: TRBJ2-1
cdr3_aa: CASSVRTSSYNEQFF
cdr3_nt: TGTGCCAGCAGCGTTCGGACGAGCTCCTACAATGAGCAGTTCTTC

d_call: -
clone_size: -
v_call: TRBV5-6
j_call: TRBJ2-4
cdr3_aa: CASSLGTHDIQYF
cdr3_nt: TGTGCCAGCAGCTTGGGGACACACGACATTCAGTACTTC

d_call: -
clone_size: -
v_call: TRBV5-1
j_call: TRBJ1-5
cdr3_aa: CASSLGLDQPQHF
cdr3_nt: TGCGCCAGCAGCTTGGGCTTGGATCAGCCCCAGCATTTT